This T cell receptor (beta chain) comes out of a study of blood T cells in healthy people across ages (dated by TCRdb to between 2014 and 2017). Concerning the study at large: In model experiments, roughly one uniquely barcoded TCR beta cDNA molecule per two T cells was captured by template switching. The study measured age-related changes in TCR beta repertoire diversity using deep sequencing normalized with unique cDNA molecular identifiers. The donors were divided into four age groups: young (average approximately 17 years), middle-aged (approximately 39), aged (approximately 62) and long-lived (roughly 86). Using the same blood draw, the study looked at two additional independent replicas of 1 million unique cDNA reads for two donors, one aged 18 to 29 and the other aged 80 or older.

Receptor libraries were prepared by 5' RACE. The instrument was an Illumina HiSeq 2500. The second PCR ran for about 7 to 11 cycles and used a J-beta primer mix along with a sample-barcoded 5' primer. Each TCR beta cDNA molecule received a unique molecular identifier from a template-switch 5' adaptor carrying 12 random nucleotides. Each sample yielded at least 3 million CDR3-containing paired-end reads. The Mint cDNA synthesis kit, primed by a TRBC-specific oligonucleotide, was used to synthesize first-strand cDNA from all RNA. After uracil-DNA glycosylase treatment, a first 18-cycle PCR used universal primers M1SS and BC2_uni_R on all cDNA. In the original analysis: For normalization, 1 million high-quality reads were randomly selected from each sample, with every read carrying a distinct molecular identifier. Reads with shared molecular identifiers were discarded instead of being binned into consensus sequences. MiTCR, with a Q25 quality threshold and the strictest error-elimination algorithm, was used for CDR3 identification, clonotype clustering and error correction. Lower-bound total TCR beta diversity was estimated with a nonparametric unseen species model using Euler transformation. The public reads were quality trimmed at Q25 with fastp and then assembled into clones with MiXCR by TCRdb, keeping productive beta chains. When rows share a CDR3 protein, they turn into one entry using the most common DNA and genes. Clone size and V and J calls follow TCRdb, not the original study. The sample table records 750,000 to 950,000 distinct CDR3 sequences; about 28% of these occur just once. The ten biggest clones cover 10% to 13% of the sample.

The CDR3 measures 13 amino acids from cysteine to phenylalanine. Of the read, only the CDR3 DNA is kept; its 39 bases are in frame from base 1. From a lookup of the germline V gene, CDR1 and CDR2 are SQVTM and ANQGSEA. The paper's findings and limits, for the study overall: The CMV infection status of donors was not known, potentially confounding age-related changes in expanded clonotypes. Observed TCR beta diversity per million T cells fell roughly linearly with age, and a significant reduction was already apparent by age about 36. Estimates of total diversity based on one million sequenced T cells were considered lower bounds and underestimates. There was a strong correlation between observed TCR beta diversity and the percentage of naive T cells measured by flow cytometry. Because profiling used bulk unsorted PBMCs, naive and antigen-experienced compartments could not be compared conclusively. The long-lived group showed more naive CD4+ T cells, fewer expanded clones and increased TCR diversity than the aged group, suggesting age selection.

The roughly 38 donors, aged 6 to 90 years, were systemically healthy Caucasian individuals from Russia. Around 10 milliliters of peripheral blood were drawn from each donor into EDTA-treated Vacutainer tubes. PBMCs were isolated by Ficoll-Paque density-gradient centrifugation, with at least 6 million obtained per sample. Trizol reagent was used to extract total RNA from the PBMCs, yielding at least 5 micrograms per sample. For every donor, an aliquot of PBMCs went through flow cytometry to measure the percentages of naive CD45RAhigh/CD27high T cells. Concerning this clonotype: This clone's antigen is unknown. A junction end diverges from the germline sequence, so it may reflect a read error.

These data were likewise used in another study, on T cells of mothers and their children. The second study, in turn, reports: Nine systemically healthy Caucasian individuals, comprising three mothers and their six children, were included as donors. cDNA synthesis used all of the extracted RNA, with roughly 1.5 ug of RNA in each 15 ul reaction. In the second PCR, sample barcodes and 2-4 random nucleotides were introduced via the M1S primer. More than 8 million TCR beta CDR3 reads were obtained from each mother, and 2.5 million to 3.5 million reads were obtained from each child. Thymic selection shapes the output of TCR recombination in a similar way in related and unrelated pairs, and inherited differences have a minor effect. Normalized repertoire overlap was always slightly but never significantly higher in related than unrelated mother-child pairs. With a sensitivity of about 100 clones per million clonotypes, no persistent microchimeric T cell clones were detected. Deep NGS was used in the study to compare the TCR beta repertoires of mothers and children and to look for features that separate related mother-child pairs from unrelated individuals. Mothers averaged about 37 +/- 4 years of age and children averaged around 10 +/- 4 years. Libraries were sequenced on Illumina HiSeq 2000 with 100+100 nt paired-end reads after adapter ligation with NEBNext reagents. To prevent cross-contamination, the mother and child libraries were prepared a month apart and were sequenced in separate runs. Between roughly 500,000 and 2,300,000 distinct TCR beta clonotypes were identified per donor. Naive TCR beta clonotypes were estimated from low-frequency clonotypes matched to each donor's FACS-determined naive share, without sorting.

The chain couples TRBV29-1 to TRBJ1-2; TRBD1 is a weak D gene call, 5 bases matching. This TCR was recovered from a woman aged 35 to 49 in good health. The sample taken for sequencing was blood. The nucleotide sequence reads TGCAGCGTTGAAGGGGGCGCCGGCTATGGCTGCACCTTC. It is translated as CSVEGGAGYGCTF.